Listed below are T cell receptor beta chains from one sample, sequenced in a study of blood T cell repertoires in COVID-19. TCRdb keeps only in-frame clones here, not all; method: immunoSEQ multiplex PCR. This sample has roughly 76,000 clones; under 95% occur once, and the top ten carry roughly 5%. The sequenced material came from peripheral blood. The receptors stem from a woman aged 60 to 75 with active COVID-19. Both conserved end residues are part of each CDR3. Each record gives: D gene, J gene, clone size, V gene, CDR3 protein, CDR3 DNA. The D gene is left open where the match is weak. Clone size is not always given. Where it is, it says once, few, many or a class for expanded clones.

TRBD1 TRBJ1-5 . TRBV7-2 CASSLGGGGMVQPQHF TGTGCCAGCAGCTTAGGTGGAGGGGGCATGGTACAGCCCCAGCATTTT
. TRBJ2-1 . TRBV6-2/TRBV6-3 CASSKESSYNEQFF TGTGCCAGCAGTAAGGAGAGCTCCTACAATGAGCAGTTCTTC
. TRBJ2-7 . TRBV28 CAIRPLSRVMGLREQYF TGTGCCATCCGACCCCTGTCCCGGGTCATGGGACTCCGCGAGCAGTACTTC
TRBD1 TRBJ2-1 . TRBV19 CASSQLDRGSPNEQFF TGTGCCAGTAGTCAACTGGACAGGGGCTCGCCGAATGAGCAGTTCTTC
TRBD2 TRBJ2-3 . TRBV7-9 CASTFRVSSGRIGDTQYF TGTGCCAGCACCTTCCGGGTGTCTAGCGGGAGAATCGGGGATACGCAGTATTTT
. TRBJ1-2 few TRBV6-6 CASSYINYGYTF TGTGCCAGCAGCTATATAAACTATGGCTACACCTTC
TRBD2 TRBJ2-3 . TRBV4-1 CASSQDPSGRAQDTQYF TGCGCCAGCAGCCAAGATCCCAGCGGGAGGGCCCAAGATACGCAGTATTTT
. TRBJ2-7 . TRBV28 CASSSGEEGYEQYF TGTGCCAGCAGTTCCGGTGAGGAGGGTTACGAGCAGTACTTC
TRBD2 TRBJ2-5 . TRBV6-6 CASSYRRGSETQYF TGTGCCAGCAGTTACCGGCGGGGGTCGGAGACCCAGTACTTC
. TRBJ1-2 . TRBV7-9 CASSPASGGYTF TGTGCCAGCAGCCCAGCTTCCGGGGGCTACACCTTC
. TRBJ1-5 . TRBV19 CASRGPGRGTNQPQHF TGTGCCAGTAGGGGGCCGGGCAGGGGAACAAATCAGCCCCAGCATTTT
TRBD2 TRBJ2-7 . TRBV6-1 CASSELSGAVLEQYF TGTGCCAGCAGTGAGTTAAGCGGGGCCGTTCTCGAGCAGTACTTC
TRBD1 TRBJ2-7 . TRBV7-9 CASRATGTGREEQYF TGTGCCAGCAGGGCAACCGGGACAGGGCGAGAAGAGCAGTACTTC
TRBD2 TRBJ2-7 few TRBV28 CASSTSGRTSYEQYF TGTGCCAGCTCTACTAGCGGGAGAACGTCCTACGAGCAGTACTTC
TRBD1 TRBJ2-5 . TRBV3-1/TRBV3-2 CASSQDPPGGRETQYF TGTGCCAGCAGCCAAGATCCGCCAGGGGGCAGGGAGACCCAGTACTTC
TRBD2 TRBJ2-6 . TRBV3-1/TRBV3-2 CASRQNAGVGANVLTF TGTGCCAGCAGGCAAAACGCGGGGGTTGGGGCCAACGTCCTGACTTTC
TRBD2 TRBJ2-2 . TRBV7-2 CASSFTSGGNTGELFF TGTGCCAGCAGCTTCACTAGCGGGGGGAACACCGGGGAGCTGTTTTTT
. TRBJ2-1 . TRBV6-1 CASSGEMWSGRSYNEQFF TGTGCCAGCAGTGGCGAGATGTGGTCAGGGCGTTCCTACAATGAGCAGTTCTTC
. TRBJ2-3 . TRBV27 CASSFIQRAYTQYF TGTGCCAGCAGTTTTATACAGCGGGCATATACGCAGTATTTT
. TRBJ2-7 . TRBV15 CATSTRGRFRGAGVLYEQYF TGTGCCACCAGCACAAGAGGGCGATTTCGGGGAGCTGGGGTCCTATACGAGCAGTACTTC
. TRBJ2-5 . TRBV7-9 CASSLIAREETQYF TGTGCCAGCAGCTTAATTGCCCGGGAAGAGACCCAGTACTTC
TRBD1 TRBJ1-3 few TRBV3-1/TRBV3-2 CASSQQQTGTGNTIYF TGTGCCAGCAGCCAACAGCAGACAGGGACTGGAAACACCATATATTTT
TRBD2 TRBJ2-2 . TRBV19 CASKKAGTRDTGELFF TGTGCCAGTAAAAAGGCCGGGACTAGAGACACCGGGGAGCTGTTTTTT
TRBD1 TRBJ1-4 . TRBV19 CASSLTGSGELFF TGTGCCAGTAGTTTGACAGGGTCCGGAGAACTGTTTTTT
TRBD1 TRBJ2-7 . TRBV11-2 CASVRDSGYEQYF TGTGCCAGCGTCCGGGACAGCGGCTACGAGCAGTACTTC
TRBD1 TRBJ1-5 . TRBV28 CASIVGGIGGPQHF TGTGCCAGCATAGTAGGGGGCATCGGCGGGCCCCAGCATTTT